The 6 T cell receptor beta chains below were found in one sample sequenced in a study of blood T cell repertoires in COVID-19. Profiling relied on immunoSEQ multiplex PCR, and the TCRdb table lists in-frame clones only, not all of them. This sample has under 250,000 clones, with around 88% found just once. Input material: peripheral blood. These receptors originate from a man older than 75 with acute or convalescent COVID-19.

The chain links TRBV7-2 to TRBJ2-1; D might be TRBD1 (6 bases). The CDR3 sequence is 15 residues long. In germline, CDR1 is SGHTA, CDR2 FQGNSA. V lost 3 bases and J 0 bases, leaving 9 bases between the germline ends. CDR3 sequence reads: CASSFRGGSYNEQFF. The CDR3 region has the DNA TGTGCCAGCAGCTTCCGAGGGGGCTCCTACAATGAGCAGTTCTTC.

The chain recombines TRBV10-2 with TRBJ1-1; D remains ambiguous. The CDR3 is 12 residues long. Trimming removed 7 bases at V and 2 bases at J, with 8 bases between. Germline CDR1 and CDR2: WSHSY and SAAADI. The CDR3 protein is CASKGSNTEAFF. The CDR3 DNA is TGCGCCAGCAAAGGGAGCAACACTGAAGCTTTCTTT.

The genes are TRBV19 and TRBJ2-1; TRBD1 aligns across 8 bases. V was clipped by 8 bases and J by 4 bases; unmatched bases: 4. The CDR3 is 13 residues long. CDR1 and CDR2 (germline): LNHDA, SQIVND (reference sequence). The CDR3 sequence is CASGQGPYNEQFF. CDR3 sequence (DNA): TGTGCCAGTGGACAGGGTCCGTACAATGAGCAGTTCTTC.

This clone was observed a single time. The chain combines TRBV4-2 with TRBJ1-2, with D perhaps matching TRBD1 (5 bases). V lost 0 bases to trimming and J lost 5 bases, with 13 bases between them. The germline gives CDR1 LGHNA, CDR2 YNFKEQ. The CDR3 contains 15 residues. The CDR3 is CASSQDGSSGYGYTF. The CDR3 coding sequence is TGTGCCAGCAGCCAAGATGGTTCGTCAGGGTATGGCTACACCTTC.

The sample holds one count of this clone. CDR3 DNA sequence: TGTGCCAGCAGTTGGACTAGCTCAGATACGCAGTATTTT. The encoded protein is CASSWTSSDTQYF. The rearrangement uses TRBV27 and TRBJ2-3, with 8 positions matching TRBD2. Looked up from germline, CDR1 is MNHEY and CDR2 is SMNVEV (reference sequence). The CDR3 is made up of 13 amino acids. Unmatched junction bases numbered 1, after V lost 4 bases and J lost 4 bases.

This chain connects TRBV7-2 to TRBJ2-4, with TRBD2 identical over 14 bases. Germline values: CDR1 SGHTA, CDR2 FQGNSA. Losses at the gene ends were 4 bases for V and 11 bases for J; bases not matched to a gene: 4. The CDR3 is 14 amino acids. The CDR3: CASSSGLAGDLQYF. The CDR3, as DNA: TGTGCCAGCAGCTCGGGACTAGCGGGGGATCTTCAGTACTTC. Full variable domain (remainder filled in from reference TRBV7-2 and TRBJ2-4): GAGVSQSPSNKVTEKGKDVELRCDPISGHTALYWYRQSLGQGLEFLIYFQGNSAPDKSGLPSDRFSAERTGGSVSTLTIQRTQQEDSAVYLCASSSGLAGDLQYFGAGTRLSVL.